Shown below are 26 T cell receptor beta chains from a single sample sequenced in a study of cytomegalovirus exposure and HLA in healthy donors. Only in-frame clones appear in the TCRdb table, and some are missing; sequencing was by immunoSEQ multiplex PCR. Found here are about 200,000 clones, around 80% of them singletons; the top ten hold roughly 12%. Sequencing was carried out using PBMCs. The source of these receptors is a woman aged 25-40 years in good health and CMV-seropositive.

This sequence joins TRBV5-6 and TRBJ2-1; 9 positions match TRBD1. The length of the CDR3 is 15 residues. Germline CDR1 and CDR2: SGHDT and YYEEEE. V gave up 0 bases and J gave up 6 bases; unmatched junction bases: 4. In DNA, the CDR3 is TGTGCCAGCAGCTTGGACCCGGGACAGGGCAATGAGCAGTTCTTC. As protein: CASSLDPGQGNEQFF.

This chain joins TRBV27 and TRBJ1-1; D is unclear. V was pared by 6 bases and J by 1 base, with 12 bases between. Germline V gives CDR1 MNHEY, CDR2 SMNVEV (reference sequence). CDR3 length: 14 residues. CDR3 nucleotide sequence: TGTGCCAGCAGCCGCACTATCGGGAACACTGAAGCTTTCTTT. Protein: CASSRTIGNTEAFF.

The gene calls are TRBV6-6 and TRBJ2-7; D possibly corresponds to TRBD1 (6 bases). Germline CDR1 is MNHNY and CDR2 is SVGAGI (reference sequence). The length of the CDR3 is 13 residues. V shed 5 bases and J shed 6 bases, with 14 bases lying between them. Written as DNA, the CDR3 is TGTGCCAGCAGTGAGACAGGACTGGGCGAGCAGTACTTC. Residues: CASSETGLGEQYF.

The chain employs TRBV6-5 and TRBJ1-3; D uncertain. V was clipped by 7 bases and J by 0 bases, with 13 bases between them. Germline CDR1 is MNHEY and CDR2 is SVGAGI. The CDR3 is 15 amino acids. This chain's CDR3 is CASTEAGNSGNTIYF. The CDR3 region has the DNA TGTGCCAGCACCGAAGCCGGGAACTCTGGAAACACCATATATTTT.

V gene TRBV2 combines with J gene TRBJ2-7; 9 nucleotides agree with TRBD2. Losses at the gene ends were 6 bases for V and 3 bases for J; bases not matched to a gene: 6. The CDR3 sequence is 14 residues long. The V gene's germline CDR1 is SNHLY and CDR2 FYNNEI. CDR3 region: CASSRQTSGYEQYF. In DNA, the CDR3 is TGTGCCAGCAGCAGGCAGACTAGCGGCTACGAGCAGTACTTC.

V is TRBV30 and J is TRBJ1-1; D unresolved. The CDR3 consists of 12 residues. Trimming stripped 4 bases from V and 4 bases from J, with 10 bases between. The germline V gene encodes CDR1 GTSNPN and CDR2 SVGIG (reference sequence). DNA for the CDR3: TGTGCCTGGACCGCGTCGGGCACTGAAGCTTTCTTT. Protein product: CAWTASGTEAFF. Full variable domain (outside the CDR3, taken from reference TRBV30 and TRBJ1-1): SQTIHQWPATLVQPVGSPLSLECTVEGTSNPNLYWYRQAAGRGLQLLFYSVGIGQISSEVPQNLSASRPQDRQFILSSKKLLLSDSGFYLCAWTASGTEAFFGQGTRLTVV.

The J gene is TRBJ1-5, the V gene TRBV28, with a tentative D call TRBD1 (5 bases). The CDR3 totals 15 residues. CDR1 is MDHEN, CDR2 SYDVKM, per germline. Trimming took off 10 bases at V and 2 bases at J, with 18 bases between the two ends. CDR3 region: CATKSGGARNQPQHF. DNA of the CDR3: TGTGCCACAAAAAGTGGCGGGGCCCGCAATCAGCCCCAGCATTTT.

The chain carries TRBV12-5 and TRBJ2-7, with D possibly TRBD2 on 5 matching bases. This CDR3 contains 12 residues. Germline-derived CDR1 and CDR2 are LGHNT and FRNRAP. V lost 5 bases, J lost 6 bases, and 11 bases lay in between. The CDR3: CASGPEGAEQYF. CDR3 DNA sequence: TGTGCTAGTGGTCCAGAGGGCGCCGAGCAGTACTTC.

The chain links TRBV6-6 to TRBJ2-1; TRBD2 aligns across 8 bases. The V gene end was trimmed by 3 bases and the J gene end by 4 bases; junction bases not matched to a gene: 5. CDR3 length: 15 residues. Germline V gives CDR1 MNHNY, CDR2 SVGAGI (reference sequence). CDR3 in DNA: TGTGCCAGCAGTTATACGTCGGGAGGGTACAATGAGCAGTTCTTC. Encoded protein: CASSYTSGGYNEQFF.

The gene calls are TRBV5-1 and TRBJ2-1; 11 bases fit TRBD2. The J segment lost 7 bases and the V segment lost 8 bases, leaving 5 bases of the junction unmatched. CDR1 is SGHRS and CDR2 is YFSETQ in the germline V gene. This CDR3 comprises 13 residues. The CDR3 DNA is TGCGCCAGTCAACTAGCGGGAGCGAATGAGCAGTTCTTC. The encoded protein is CASQLAGANEQFF.

The chain's CDR3 is CSSTTGPSEAFF. The CDR3 bases are TGCAGCAGTACTACAGGTCCGTCGGAAGCTTTCTTT. This chain joins TRBV29-1 and TRBJ1-1; a weak D match, TRBD1 (5 bases). The CDR3 totals 12 residues. Germline CDR1 SQVTM, CDR2 ANQGSEA. V was clipped by 8 bases and J by 8 bases, with 18 bases between them.

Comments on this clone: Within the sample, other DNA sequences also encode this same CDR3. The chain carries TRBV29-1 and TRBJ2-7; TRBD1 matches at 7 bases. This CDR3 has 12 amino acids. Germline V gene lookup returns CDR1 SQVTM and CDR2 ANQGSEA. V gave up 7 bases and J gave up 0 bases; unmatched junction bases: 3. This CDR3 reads CSAGTVSYEQYF. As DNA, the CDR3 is TGCAGCGCCGGGACAGTCTCCTACGAGCAGTACTTC.

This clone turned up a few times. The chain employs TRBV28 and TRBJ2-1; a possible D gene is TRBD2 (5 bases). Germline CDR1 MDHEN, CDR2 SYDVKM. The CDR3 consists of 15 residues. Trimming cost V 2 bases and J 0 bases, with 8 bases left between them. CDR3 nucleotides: TGTGCCAGCAGTTTACGGAGGAGCTCCTACAATGAGCAGTTCTTC. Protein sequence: CASSLRRSSYNEQFF.

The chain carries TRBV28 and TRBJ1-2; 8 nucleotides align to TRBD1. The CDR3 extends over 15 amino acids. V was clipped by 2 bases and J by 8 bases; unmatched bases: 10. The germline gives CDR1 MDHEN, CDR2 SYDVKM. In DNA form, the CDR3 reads TGTGCCAGCAGTTTAAGGACAGGGTCCGCCGGGGGCTACACCTTC. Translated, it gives CASSLRTGSAGGYTF.

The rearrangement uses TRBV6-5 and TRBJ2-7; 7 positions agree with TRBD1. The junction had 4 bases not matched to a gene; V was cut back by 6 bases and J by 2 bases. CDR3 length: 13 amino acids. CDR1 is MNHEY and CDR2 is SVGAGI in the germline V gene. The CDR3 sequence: CASSTQGPYEQYF. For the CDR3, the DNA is TGTGCCAGCAGCACACAGGGGCCCTACGAGCAGTACTTC.

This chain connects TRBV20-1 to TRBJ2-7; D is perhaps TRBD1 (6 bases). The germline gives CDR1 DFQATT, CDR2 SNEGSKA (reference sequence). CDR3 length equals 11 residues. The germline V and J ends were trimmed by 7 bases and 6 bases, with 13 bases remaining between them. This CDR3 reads CSGATGVEQYF. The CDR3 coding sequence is TGCAGTGGGGCGACAGGAGTCGAGCAGTACTTC.

The CDR3 nucleotides read TGCAGCGCCTTGACCAGGGCGGACACTGAAGCTTTCTTT. Its translation is CSALTRADTEAFF. This sequence joins TRBV29-1 and TRBJ1-1, with D possibly being TRBD1 (5 bases). The CDR3 runs 13 residues. Trimming cost V 7 bases and J 3 bases, with 15 bases left between them. Per germline, CDR1 SQVTM and CDR2 ANQGSEA.

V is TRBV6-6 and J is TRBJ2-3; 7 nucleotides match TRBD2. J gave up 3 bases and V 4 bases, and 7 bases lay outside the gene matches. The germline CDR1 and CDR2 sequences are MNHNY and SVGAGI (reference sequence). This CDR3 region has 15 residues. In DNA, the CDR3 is TGTGCCAGCAGTTGGGAGGGCCCTCAGACAGATACGCAGTATTTT. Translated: CASSWEGPQTDTQYF.

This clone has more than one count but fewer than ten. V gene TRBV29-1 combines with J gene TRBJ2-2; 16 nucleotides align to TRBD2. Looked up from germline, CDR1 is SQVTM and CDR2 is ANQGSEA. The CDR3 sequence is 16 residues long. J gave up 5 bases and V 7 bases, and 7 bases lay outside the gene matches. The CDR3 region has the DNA TGCAGCGCTTCGGGACTAGCGGGAGGGCCGACCGGGGAGCTGTTTTTT. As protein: CSASGLAGGPTGELFF.

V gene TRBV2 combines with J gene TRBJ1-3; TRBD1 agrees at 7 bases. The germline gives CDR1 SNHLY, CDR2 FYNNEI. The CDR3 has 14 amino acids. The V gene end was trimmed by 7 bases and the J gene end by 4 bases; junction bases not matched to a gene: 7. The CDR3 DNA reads TGTGCCAGCACCTTGACAGGGAACGGAAACACCATATATTTT. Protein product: CASTLTGNGNTIYF. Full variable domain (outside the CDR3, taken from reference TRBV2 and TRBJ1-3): EPEVTQTPSHQVTQMGQEVILRCVPISNHLYFYWYRQILGQKVEFLVSFYNNEISEKSEIFDDQFSVERPDGSNFTLKIRSTKLEDSAMYFCASTLTGNGNTIYFGEGSWLTVV.

For the CDR3, the DNA is TGTGCCAGCAGTTACCCGGACAGGAACACTGAAGCTTTCTTT. It is translated as CASSYPDRNTEAFF. The chain is built from TRBV6-5 and TRBJ1-1; a possible D gene is TRBD1 (6 bases). This CDR3 contains 14 residues. Per germline, CDR1 MNHEY and CDR2 SVGAGI. V was trimmed by 2 bases and J by 1 base, leaving 8 bases between them.

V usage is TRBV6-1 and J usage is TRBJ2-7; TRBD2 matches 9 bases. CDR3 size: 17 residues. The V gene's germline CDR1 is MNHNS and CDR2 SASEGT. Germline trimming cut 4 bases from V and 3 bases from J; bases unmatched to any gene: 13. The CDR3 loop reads CASSGSRTSANYYEQYF. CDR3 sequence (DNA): TGTGCCAGCAGTGGATCGAGGACTAGCGCCAACTACTACGAGCAGTACTTC.

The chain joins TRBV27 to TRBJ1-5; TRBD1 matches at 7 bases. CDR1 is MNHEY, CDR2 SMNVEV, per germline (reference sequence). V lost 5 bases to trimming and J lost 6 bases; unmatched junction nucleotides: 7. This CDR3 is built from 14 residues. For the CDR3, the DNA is TGTGCCAGCAGTCCGAACAGGGGCGCTCAGCCCCAGCATTTT. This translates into CASSPNRGAQPQHF.

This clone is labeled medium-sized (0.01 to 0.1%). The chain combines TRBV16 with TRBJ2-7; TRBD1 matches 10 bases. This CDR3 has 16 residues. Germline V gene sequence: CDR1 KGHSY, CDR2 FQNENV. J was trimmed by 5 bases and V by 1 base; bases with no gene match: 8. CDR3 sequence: CASSQFSGTGVNEQYF. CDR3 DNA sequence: TGTGCCAGCAGCCAATTCTCCGGGACAGGGGTGAACGAGCAGTACTTC.

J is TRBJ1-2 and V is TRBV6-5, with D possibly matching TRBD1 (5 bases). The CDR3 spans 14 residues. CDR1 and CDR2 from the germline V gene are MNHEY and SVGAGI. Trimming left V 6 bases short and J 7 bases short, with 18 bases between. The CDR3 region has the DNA TGTGCCAGCAGGGATTCACAGGCAAGAGCTGGCTACACCTTC. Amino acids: CASRDSQARAGYTF.

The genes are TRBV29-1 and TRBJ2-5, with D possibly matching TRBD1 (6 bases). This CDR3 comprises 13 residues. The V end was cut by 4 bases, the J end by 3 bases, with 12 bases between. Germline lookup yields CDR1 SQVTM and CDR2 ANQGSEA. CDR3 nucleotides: TGCAGCGTTGCTTTGTGGACAGAAGAGACCCAGTACTTC. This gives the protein CSVALWTEETQYF.